The following is a T cell receptor (beta chain) sequence with its context. Its antigen is as yet unknown. The data stem from a study of T cell repertoires in ileal Crohn's disease. Study overall: Every patient was operated on for stricturing (61%) or penetrating (about 40%) complications.

Measured with immunoSEQ multiplex PCR; TCRdb has only the in-frame clones, and not every one. This sample has about 12,000 clones, with roughly four fifths found just once. Points from the study as a whole: Endoscopic recurrence occurred in every patient whose clonality exceeded 26.8%. Sorted CD8 T cells held more high-frequency clones than CD4.

The V segment lost 3 bases and the J segment 4 bases; nucleotides outside the gene matches: 11. The CDR3 consists of 16 residues. Looked up from germline, CDR1 is PRHDT and CDR2 is FYEKMQ (reference sequence). The V call is TRBV13, the J call TRBJ1-2; 7 bases fit TRBD1. Material: ileal tissue. This sequence was found in an adult with Crohn's disease. The CDR3, as DNA: TGTGCCAGCAGCTTCTTCGACAGGGTAGAGGGCTATGGCTACACCTTC. It specifies CASSFFDRVEGYGYTF. Filled out from reference TRBV13 and TRBJ1-2, the complete variable domain reads AAGVIQSPRHLIKEKRETATLKCYPIPRHDTVYWYQQGPGQDPQFLISFYEKMQSDKGSIPDRFSAQQFSDYHSELNMSSLELGDSALYFCASSFFDRVEGYGYTFGSGTRLTVV.